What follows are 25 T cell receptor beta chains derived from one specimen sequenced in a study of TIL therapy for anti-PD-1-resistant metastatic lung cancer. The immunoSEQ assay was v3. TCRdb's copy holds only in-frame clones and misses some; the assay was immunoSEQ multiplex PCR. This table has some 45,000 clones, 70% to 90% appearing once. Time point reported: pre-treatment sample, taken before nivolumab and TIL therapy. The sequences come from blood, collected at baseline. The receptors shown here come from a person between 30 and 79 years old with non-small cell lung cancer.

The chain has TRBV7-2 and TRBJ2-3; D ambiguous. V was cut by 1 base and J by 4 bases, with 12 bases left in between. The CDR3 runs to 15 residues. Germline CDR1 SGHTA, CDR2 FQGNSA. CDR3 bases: TGTGCCAGCAGCTTAGAGTCTTTCACGGCAGATACGCAGTATTTT. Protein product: CASSLESFTADTQYF. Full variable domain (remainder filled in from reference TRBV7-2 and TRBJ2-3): GAGVSQSPSNKVTEKGKDVELRCDPISGHTALYWYRQSLGQGLEFLIYFQGNSAPDKSGLPSDRFSAERTGGSVSTLTIQRTQQEDSAVYLCASSLESFTADTQYFGPGTRLTVL.

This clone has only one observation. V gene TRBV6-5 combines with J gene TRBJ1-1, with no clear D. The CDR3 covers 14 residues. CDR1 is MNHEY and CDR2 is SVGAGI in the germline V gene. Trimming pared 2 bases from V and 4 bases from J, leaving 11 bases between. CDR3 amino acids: CASSYARVGTEAFF. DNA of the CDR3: TGTGCCAGCAGTTACGCTAGGGTTGGCACTGAAGCTTTCTTT.

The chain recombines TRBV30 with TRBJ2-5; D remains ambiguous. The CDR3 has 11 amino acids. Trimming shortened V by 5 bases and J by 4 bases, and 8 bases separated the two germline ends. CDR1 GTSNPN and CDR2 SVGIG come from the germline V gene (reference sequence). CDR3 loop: CAWGPAETQYF. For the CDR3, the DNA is TGTGCCTGGGGACCTGCAGAGACCCAGTACTTC.

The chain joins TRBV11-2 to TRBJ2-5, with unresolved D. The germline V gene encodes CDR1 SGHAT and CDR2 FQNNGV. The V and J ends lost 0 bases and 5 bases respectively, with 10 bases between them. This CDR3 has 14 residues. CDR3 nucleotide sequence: TGTGCCAGCAGCTTAGAACGGGTGTTGGAGACCCAGTACTTC. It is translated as CASSLERVLETQYF.

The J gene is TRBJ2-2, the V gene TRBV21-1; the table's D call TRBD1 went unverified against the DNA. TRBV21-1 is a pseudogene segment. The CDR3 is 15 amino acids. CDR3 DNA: TGTGCCCCCCCCCGGACAGTCCCTTACACCGGGGAGCTGTTTTTT. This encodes CAPPRTVPYTGELFF.

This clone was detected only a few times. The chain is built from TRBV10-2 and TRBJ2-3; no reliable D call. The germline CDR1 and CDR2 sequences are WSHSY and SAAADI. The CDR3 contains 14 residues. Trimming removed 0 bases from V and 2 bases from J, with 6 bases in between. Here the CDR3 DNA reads TGCGCCAGCAGTGAGTCGCACGCCACAGATACGCAGTATTTT. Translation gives CASSESHATDTQYF.

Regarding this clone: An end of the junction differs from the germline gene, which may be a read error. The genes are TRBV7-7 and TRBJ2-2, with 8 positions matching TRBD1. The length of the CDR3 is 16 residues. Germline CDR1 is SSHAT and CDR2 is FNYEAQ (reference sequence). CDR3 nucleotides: TGTGCTAGCAGCAGGAGGACAGGGTCGAACACCGGGGAGCTGTTTTTT. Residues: CASSRRTGSNTGELFF. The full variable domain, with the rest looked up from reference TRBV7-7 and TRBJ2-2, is GAGVSQSPRYKVTKRGQDVTLRCDPISSHATLYWYQQALGQGPEFLTYFNYEAQPDKSGLPSDRFSAERPEGSISTLTIQRTEQRDSAMYRCASSRRTGSNTGELFFGEGSRLTVL.

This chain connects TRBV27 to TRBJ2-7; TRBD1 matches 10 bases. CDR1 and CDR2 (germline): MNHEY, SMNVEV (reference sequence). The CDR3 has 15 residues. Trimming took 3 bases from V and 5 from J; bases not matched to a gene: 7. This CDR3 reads CASSFPGQGRNEQYF. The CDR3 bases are TGTGCCAGCAGTTTTCCGGGACAGGGGAGGAACGAGCAGTACTTC.

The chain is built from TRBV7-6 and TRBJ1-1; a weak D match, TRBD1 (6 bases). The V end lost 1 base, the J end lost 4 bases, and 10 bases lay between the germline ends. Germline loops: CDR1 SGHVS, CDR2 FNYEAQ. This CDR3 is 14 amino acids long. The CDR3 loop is CASSLEGGSTEAFF. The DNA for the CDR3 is TGTGCCAGCAGCTTAGAAGGGGGGAGCACTGAAGCTTTCTTT.

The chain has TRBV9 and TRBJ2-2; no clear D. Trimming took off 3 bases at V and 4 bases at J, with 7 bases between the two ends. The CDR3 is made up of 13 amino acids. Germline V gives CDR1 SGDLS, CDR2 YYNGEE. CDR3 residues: CASSAPLTGELFF. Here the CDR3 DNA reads TGTGCCAGCAGCGCCCCTCTCACCGGGGAGCTGTTTTTT.

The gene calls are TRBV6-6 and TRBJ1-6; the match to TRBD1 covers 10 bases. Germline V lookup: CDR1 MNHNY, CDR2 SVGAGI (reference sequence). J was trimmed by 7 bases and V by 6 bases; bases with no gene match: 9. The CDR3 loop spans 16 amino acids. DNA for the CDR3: TGTGCCAGCAGCCCTACGGGACAGGGGTCCAATTCACCCCTCCACTTT. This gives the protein CASSPTGQGSNSPLHF.

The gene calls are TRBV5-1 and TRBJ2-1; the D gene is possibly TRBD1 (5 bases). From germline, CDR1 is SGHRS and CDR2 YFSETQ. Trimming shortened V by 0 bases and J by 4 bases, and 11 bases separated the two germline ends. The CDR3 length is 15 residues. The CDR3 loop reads CASSLGTPPYNEQFF. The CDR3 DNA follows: TGCGCCAGCAGCTTGGGGACACCTCCATACAATGAGCAGTTCTTC.

CDR3 DNA sequence: TGTGCCAGCAGTTACGGGCTAGCGGACTTCTACGAGCAGTACTTC. It translates to CASSYGLADFYEQYF. The rearrangement uses TRBV6-2 or TRBV6-3 and TRBJ2-7, with 7 bases that match TRBD2. The CDR3 sequence is 15 residues long. J was trimmed by 3 bases and V by 2 bases; bases with no gene match: 7. Per the germline V gene, CDR1 is MNHEY and CDR2 is SVGEGT.

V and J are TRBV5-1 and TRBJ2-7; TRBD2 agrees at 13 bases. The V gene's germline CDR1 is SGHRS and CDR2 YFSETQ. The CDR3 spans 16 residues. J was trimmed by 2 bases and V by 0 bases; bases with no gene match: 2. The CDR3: CASSLGGLAGTYEQYF. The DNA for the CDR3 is TGCGCCAGCAGCTTGGGGGGACTAGCGGGAACCTACGAGCAGTACTTC.

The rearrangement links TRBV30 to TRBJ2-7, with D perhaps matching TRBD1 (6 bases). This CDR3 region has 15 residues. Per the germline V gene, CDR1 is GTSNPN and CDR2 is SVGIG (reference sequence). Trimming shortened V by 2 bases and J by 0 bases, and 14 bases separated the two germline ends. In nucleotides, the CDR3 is TGTGCCTGGAGTCTCGCTAGGACAGTCTCCTACGAGCAGTACTTC. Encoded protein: CAWSLARTVSYEQYF. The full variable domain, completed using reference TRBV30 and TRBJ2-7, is SQTIHQWPATLVQPVGSPLSLECTVEGTSNPNLYWYRQAAGRGLQLLFYSVGIGQISSEVPQNLSASRPQDRQFILSSKKLLLSDSGFYLCAWSLARTVSYEQYFGPGTRLTVT.

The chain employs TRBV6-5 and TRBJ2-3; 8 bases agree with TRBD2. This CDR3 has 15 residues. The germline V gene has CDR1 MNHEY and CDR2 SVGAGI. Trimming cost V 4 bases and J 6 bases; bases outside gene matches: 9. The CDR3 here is CASSSGLAWADTQYF. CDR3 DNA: TGTGCCAGCAGTTCCGGACTAGCCTGGGCTGATACGCAGTATTTT.

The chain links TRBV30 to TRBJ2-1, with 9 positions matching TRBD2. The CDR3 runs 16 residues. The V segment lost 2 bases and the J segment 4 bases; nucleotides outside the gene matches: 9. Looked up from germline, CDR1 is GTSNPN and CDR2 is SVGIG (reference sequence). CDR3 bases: TGTGCCTGGAGTAGCGGGCTAGCGGGAAGTTACAATGAGCAGTTCTTC. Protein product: CAWSSGLAGSYNEQFF.

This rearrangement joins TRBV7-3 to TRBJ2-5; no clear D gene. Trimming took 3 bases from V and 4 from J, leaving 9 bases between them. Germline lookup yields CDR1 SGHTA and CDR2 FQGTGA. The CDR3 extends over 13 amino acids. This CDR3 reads CASSFGWGETQYF. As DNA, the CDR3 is TGTGCCAGCAGCTTCGGGTGGGGAGAGACCCAGTACTTC.

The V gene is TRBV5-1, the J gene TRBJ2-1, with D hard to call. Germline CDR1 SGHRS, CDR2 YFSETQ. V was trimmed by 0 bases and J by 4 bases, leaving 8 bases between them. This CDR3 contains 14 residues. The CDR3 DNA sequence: TGCGCCAGCAGCTTGGTCCCCAGTTACAATGAGCAGTTCTTC. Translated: CASSLVPSYNEQFF.

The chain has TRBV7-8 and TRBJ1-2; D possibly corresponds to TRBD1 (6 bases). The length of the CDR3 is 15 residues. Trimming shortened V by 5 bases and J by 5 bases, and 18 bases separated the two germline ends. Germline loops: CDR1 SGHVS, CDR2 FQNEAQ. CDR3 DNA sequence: TGTGCCAGCAGCCTAACAGGGACCCTAGGGTATGGCTACACCTTC. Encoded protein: CASSLTGTLGYGYTF.

The CDR3: CASSHISGGYGYTF. The CDR3 DNA sequence: TGCGCCAGCAGCCATATATCTGGTGGCTATGGCTACACCTTC. The rearrangement uses TRBV4-3 and TRBJ1-2; D not resolved. The CDR3 totals 14 residues. Per the germline V gene, CDR1 is LGHNA and CDR2 is YSLEER. V was pared by 3 bases and J by 4 bases, with 12 bases between.

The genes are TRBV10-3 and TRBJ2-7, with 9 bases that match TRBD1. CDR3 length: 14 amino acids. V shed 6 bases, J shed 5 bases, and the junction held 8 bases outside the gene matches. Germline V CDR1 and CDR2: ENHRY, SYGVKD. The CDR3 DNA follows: TGTGCCATCAGGACGGGGGACAGGGTGAACGAGCAGTACTTC. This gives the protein CAIRTGDRVNEQYF.

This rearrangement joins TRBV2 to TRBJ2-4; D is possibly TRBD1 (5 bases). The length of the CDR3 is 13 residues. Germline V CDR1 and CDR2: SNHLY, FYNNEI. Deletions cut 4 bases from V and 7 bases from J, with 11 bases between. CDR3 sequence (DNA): TGTGCCAGCAGTGGACAGTTAGGGAACATTCAGTACTTC. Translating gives CASSGQLGNIQYF.

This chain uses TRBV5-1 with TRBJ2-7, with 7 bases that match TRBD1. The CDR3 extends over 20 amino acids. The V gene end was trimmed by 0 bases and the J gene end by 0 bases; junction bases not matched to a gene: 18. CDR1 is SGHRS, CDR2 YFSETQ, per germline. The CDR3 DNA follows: TGCGCCAGCAGCTTGGACACGACAGGGTTAGTCGGTTCGGGCTCCTACGAGCAGTACTTC. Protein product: CASSLDTTGLVGSGSYEQYF.

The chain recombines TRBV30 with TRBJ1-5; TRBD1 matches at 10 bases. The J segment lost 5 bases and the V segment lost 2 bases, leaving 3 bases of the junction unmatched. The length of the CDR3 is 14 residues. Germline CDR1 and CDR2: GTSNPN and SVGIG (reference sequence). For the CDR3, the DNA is TGTGCCTGGAGTCGGACAGGGGGATATCAGCCCCAGCATTTT. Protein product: CAWSRTGGYQPQHF.